Listed below are T cell receptor beta chains from one sample, sequenced in a study of shared clonotypes between healthy human individuals. Clones were read by immunoSEQ multiplex PCR, and TCRdb kept only the in-frame ones, dropping some. The sample yields hundreds of thousands of clones, about 76% seen once. The sample comprised PBMCs. These receptors were taken from a woman aged 40-49 years in good health. Some clones in this sample may be carry-over from other donors' samples. Both conserved end residues are part of each CDR3. A D gene is named only where the DNA matches it firmly. Size is stated for part of the rows, as once, few or many counts, or as a class when the clone is expanded.

J gene	D gene	V gene	clone size	CDR3 protein	CDR3 DNA
TRBJ2-7	NA	TRBV27	NA	CASSTPAVPYYEQYF	TGTGCCAGCAGTACCCCGGCGGTTCCCTACTACGAGCAGTACTTC
TRBJ2-3	NA	TRBV6-7	NA	CASTGVKATSTDTQYF	TGTGCCAGCACTGGGGTGAAGGCTACTAGCACAGATACGCAGTATTTT
TRBJ1-4	TRBD1	TRBV25-1	many	CASSVGTGNEKLFF	TGTGCCAGCAGTGTCGGGACAGGGAATGAAAAACTGTTTTTT
TRBJ1-1	NA	TRBV11-1	NA	CASSFSPRGSEAFF	TGTGCCAGCAGCTTCTCCCCTCGGGGCTCTGAAGCTTTCTTT
TRBJ1-1	NA	TRBV29-1	NA	CSVGTGREAFF	TGCAGCGTAGGAACAGGGCGTGAAGCTTTCTTT
TRBJ1-5	NA	TRBV28	NA	CASSLGEESQPQHF	TGTGCCAGCAGTTTAGGGGAAGAGAGTCAGCCCCAGCATTTT
TRBJ1-2	NA	TRBV5-4	once	CASSLEGRSGFGHGYTF	TGTGCCAGCAGCTTGGAAGGTCGCAGCGGCTTTGGACATGGCTACACCTTC
TRBJ2-7	NA	TRBV2	once	CASSEAYEQYF	TGTGCCAGCAGTGAGGCCTACGAGCAGTACTTC
TRBJ1-1	TRBD1	TRBV7-2	NA	CASSQNRGRNTEAFF	TGTGCCAGCAGCCAGAACAGGGGGAGGAACACTGAAGCTTTCTTT
TRBJ2-3	NA	TRBV7-9	NA	CASSFRFSGDTQYF	TGTGCCAGCAGCTTCCGGTTTTCTGGGGATACGCAGTATTTT
TRBJ2-3	NA	TRBV27	NA	CASSGRWQADTQYF	TGTGCCAGCAGTGGCCGTTGGCAGGCAGATACGCAGTATTTT
TRBJ2-7	TRBD2	TRBV10-3	NA	CASGIAGSGVEQYF	TGTGCCAGCGGTATAGCGGGATCTGGGGTCGAGCAGTACTTC
TRBJ2-3	TRBD2	TRBV7-2	NA	CASSLASGSADTQYF	TGTGCCAGCAGCTTAGCTAGCGGGAGCGCAGATACGCAGTATTTT
TRBJ2-1	NA	TRBV5-1	NA	CASSFGRVNEQFF	TGCGCCAGCAGCTTTGGTCGGGTCAATGAGCAGTTCTTC
TRBJ1-5	NA	TRBV6-5	NA	CASSSDTFRQPQHF	TGTGCCAGCAGCTCAGACACGTTCAGGCAGCCCCAGCATTTT
TRBJ1-5	NA	TRBV5-1	NA	CASSLEAGGNQPQHF	TGCGCCAGCAGCTTGGAGGCAGGTGGCAATCAGCCCCAGCATTTT
TRBJ2-7	TRBD1	TRBV30	NA	CAWSGDRGPYEQYF	TGTGCCTGGAGCGGAGACAGGGGTCCCTACGAGCAGTACTTC
TRBJ2-1	NA	TRBV19	NA	CASRMSLSYNEQFF	TGTGCCAGTCGAATGAGTCTCTCCTACAATGAGCAGTTCTTC
TRBJ2-7	TRBD2	TRBV7-9	once	CARYQGGNLREQYF	TGTGCCCGCTACCAGGGAGGGAATCTACGCGAGCAGTACTTC
TRBJ2-7	NA	TRBV4-1	NA	CASSLGYGSYEQYF	TGCGCCAGCAGCCTCGGATATGGGTCCTACGAGCAGTACTTC
TRBJ2-1	NA	TRBV11-2	once	CASRVWGRAYNEQFF	TGTGCCAGCAGGGTTTGGGGGAGAGCCTACAATGAGCAGTTCTTC
TRBJ2-7	TRBD1	TRBV5-1	once	CASSLAWGQDEQYF	TGCGCCAGCAGCTTGGCGTGGGGACAGGACGAGCAGTACTTC
TRBJ2-7	TRBD1	TRBV19	NA	CASRQGAYEQYF	TGTGCCAGCAGACAGGGAGCCTACGAGCAGTACTTC
TRBJ2-3	NA	TRBV19	NA	CASSISVSTDTQYF	TGTGCCAGTAGTATATCCGTCAGCACAGATACGCAGTATTTT
TRBJ2-1	TRBD2	TRBV6-4	many	CASSDISSGYNEQFF	TGTGCCAGCAGTGACATTTCTAGCGGTTACAATGAGCAGTTCTTC
TRBJ2-1	TRBD2	TRBV28	NA	CASSSLTGGFYNEQFF	TGTGCCAGCAGTTCCCTAACGGGAGGGTTCTACAATGAGCAGTTCTTC
TRBJ2-5	NA	TRBV6-1	NA	CASRYRDQSKETQYF	TGTGCCAGCAGATACCGGGACCAAAGCAAAGAGACCCAGTACTTC
TRBJ1-4	NA	TRBV7-7	NA	CASRAWREISTNEKLFF	TGTGCTAGCAGGGCCTGGAGAGAGATTTCAACTAATGAAAAACTGTTTTTT
TRBJ2-1	TRBD2	TRBV7-9	NA	CASSLASSGGNYNEQFF	TGTGCCAGCAGCTTAGCGAGTTCGGGAGGCAACTACAATGAGCAGTTCTTC
TRBJ1-4	TRBD1	TRBV6-4	NA	CASSGQGEATNEKLFF	TGTGCCAGCAGCGGACAGGGGGAGGCCACTAATGAAAAACTGTTTTTT
TRBJ2-7	TRBD2	TRBV4-1	once	CASSHGSGLAGTYEQYF	TGCGCCAGCAGCCACGGAAGCGGACTAGCGGGAACCTACGAGCAGTACTTC
TRBJ2-6	NA	TRBV7-6	NA	CASSLRGARANVLTF	TGTGCCAGCAGCTTACGAGGGGCTAGGGCCAACGTCCTGACTTTC
TRBJ1-6	NA	TRBV28	NA	CASSLRGYYNSPLHF	TGTGCCAGCAGTTTAAGAGGGTATTATAATTCACCCCTCCACTTT
TRBJ2-7	TRBD2	TRBV10-1	NA	CASRNGTRWEQYF	TGCGCCAGCAGAAACGGGACTAGATGGGAGCAGTACTTC
TRBJ2-5	NA	TRBV18	NA	CASSPEGQETQYF	TGTGCCAGCTCACCTGAGGGGCAAGAGACCCAGTACTTC
TRBJ2-1	TRBD2	TRBV5-4	NA	CASSLGSLAGGSQFF	TGTGCCAGCAGCTTGGGGTCGCTAGCGGGAGGGTCGCAGTTCTTC
TRBJ2-7	NA	TRBV28	NA	CASSSRGGGEQYF	TGTGCCAGCAGTTCCAGGGGTGGGGGCGAGCAGTACTTC
TRBJ2-7	TRBD2	TRBV6-5	NA	CASSYSGLGTYEQYF	TGTGCCAGCAGTTACTCGGGACTAGGGACCTACGAGCAGTACTTC
TRBJ2-1	TRBD2	TRBV19	NA	CASSLTSGRIQQQEQFF	TGTGCCAGTAGTTTGACTAGCGGGAGAATCCAACAGCAGGAGCAGTTCTTC
TRBJ1-2	NA	TRBV11-1	NA	CASSPLGARGYTF	TGTGCCAGCAGCCCCTTGGGGGCCCGGGGCTACACCTTC
TRBJ2-7	TRBD2	TRBV4-3	NA	CASSQDLGLAGFYEQYF	TGCGCCAGCAGCCAAGATCTCGGACTAGCGGGTTTCTACGAGCAGTACTTC
TRBJ1-1	NA	TRBV7-3	few	CASSIGRLNTEAFF	TGTGCCAGCAGCATCGGACGGTTGAACACTGAAGCTTTCTTT
TRBJ2-1	TRBD2	TRBV9	few	CASTKTSGMSYNEQFF	TGTGCCAGCACCAAGACTAGCGGGATGTCCTACAATGAGCAGTTCTTC
TRBJ2-3	TRBD1	TRBV19	NA	CASSMTGGIDTQYF	TGTGCCAGTAGTATGACAGGGGGTATAGATACGCAGTATTTT
TRBJ1-4	NA	TRBV5-4	NA	CASSLQGRVDEKLFF	TGTGCCAGCAGCCTGCAAGGGAGGGTTGATGAAAAACTGTTTTTT
TRBJ2-2	NA	TRBV7-6	NA	CASSLAGNTGELFF	TGTGCCAGCAGCTTAGCGGGCAACACCGGGGAGCTGTTTTTT
TRBJ2-3	NA	TRBV9	NA	CASGVEQGGMDTQYF	TGTGCCAGCGGGGTGGAACAGGGAGGGATGGATACGCAGTATTTT
TRBJ2-7	TRBD1	TRBV27	few	CASSFNRDSYEQYF	TGTGCCAGCAGTTTTAACCGGGACAGCTACGAGCAGTACTTC
TRBJ2-7	TRBD1	TRBV5-1	NA	CASSLDGTGLYEQYF	TGCGCCAGCAGCTTGGATGGGACAGGGCTTTACGAGCAGTACTTC
TRBJ1-2	NA	TRBV6-1	NA	CASTDLGYGYTF	TGTGCCAGCACCGACTTGGGGTATGGCTACACCTTC
TRBJ2-6	TRBD1	TRBV7-9	once	CASSPRTGAGANVLTF	TGTGCCAGCAGCCCGCGGACAGGGGCTGGGGCCAACGTCCTGACTTTC